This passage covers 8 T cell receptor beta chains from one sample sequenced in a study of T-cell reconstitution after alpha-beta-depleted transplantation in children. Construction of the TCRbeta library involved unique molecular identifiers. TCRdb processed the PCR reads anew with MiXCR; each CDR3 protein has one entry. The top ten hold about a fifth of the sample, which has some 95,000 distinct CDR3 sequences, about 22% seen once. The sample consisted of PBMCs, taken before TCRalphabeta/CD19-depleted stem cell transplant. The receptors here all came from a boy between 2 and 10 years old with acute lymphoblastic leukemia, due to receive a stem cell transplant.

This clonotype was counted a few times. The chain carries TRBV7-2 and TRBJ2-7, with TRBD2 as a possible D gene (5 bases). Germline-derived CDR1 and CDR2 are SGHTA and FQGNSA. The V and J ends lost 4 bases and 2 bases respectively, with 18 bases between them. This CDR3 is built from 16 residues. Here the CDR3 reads CASSSSWSSPAYEQYF. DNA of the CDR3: TGTGCCAGCAGCTCTAGCTGGAGCTCCCCAGCCTACGAGCAGTACTTC.

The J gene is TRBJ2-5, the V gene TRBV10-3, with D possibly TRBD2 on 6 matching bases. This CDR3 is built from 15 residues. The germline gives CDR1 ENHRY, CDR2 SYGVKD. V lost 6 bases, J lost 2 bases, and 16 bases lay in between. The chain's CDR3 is CAISQRRDSQETQYF. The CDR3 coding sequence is TGTGCCATCAGCCAGAGGAGGGACTCACAAGAGACCCAGTACTTC.

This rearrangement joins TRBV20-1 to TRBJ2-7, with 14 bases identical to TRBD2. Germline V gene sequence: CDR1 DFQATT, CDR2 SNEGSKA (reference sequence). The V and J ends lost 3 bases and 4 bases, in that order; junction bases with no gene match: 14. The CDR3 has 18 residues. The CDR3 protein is CSASPIGTSGSRGYEQYF. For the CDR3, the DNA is TGCAGTGCTAGTCCTATCGGGACTAGCGGGAGTAGGGGGTACGAGCAGTACTTC.

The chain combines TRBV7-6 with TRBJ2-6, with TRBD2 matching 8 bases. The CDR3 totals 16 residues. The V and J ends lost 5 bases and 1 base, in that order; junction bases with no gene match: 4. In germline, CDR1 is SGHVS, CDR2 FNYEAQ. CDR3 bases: TGTGCCAGCAGCCACGGGGGGGATTCTGGGGCCAACGTCCTGACTTTC. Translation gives CASSHGGDSGANVLTF.

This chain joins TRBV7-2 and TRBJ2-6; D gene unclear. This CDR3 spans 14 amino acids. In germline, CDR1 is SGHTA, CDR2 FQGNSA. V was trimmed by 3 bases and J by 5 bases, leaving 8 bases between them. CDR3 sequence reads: CASSLLLRANVLTF. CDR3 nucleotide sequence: TGTGCCAGCAGCTTGTTACTCAGGGCCAACGTCCTGACTTTC.

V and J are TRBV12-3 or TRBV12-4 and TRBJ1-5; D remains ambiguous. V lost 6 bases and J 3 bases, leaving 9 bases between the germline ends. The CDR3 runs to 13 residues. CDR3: CASSDTPNQPQHF. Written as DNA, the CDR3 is TGTGCCAGCAGCGACACCCCCAATCAGCCCCAGCATTTT.

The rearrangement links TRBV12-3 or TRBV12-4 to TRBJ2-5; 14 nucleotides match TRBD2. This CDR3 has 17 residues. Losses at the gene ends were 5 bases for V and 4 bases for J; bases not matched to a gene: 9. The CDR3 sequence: CASSPGTSGRMTETQYF. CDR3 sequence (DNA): TGTGCCAGCAGTCCTGGGACTAGCGGGAGAATGACAGAGACCCAGTACTTC.

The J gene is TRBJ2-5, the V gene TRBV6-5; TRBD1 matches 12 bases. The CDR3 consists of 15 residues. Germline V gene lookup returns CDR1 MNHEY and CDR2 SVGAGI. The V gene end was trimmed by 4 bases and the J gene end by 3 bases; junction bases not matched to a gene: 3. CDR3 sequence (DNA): TGTGCCAGCAGTTCCGGGACAGGGGGCAAAGAGACCCAGTACTTC. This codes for CASSSGTGGKETQYF.